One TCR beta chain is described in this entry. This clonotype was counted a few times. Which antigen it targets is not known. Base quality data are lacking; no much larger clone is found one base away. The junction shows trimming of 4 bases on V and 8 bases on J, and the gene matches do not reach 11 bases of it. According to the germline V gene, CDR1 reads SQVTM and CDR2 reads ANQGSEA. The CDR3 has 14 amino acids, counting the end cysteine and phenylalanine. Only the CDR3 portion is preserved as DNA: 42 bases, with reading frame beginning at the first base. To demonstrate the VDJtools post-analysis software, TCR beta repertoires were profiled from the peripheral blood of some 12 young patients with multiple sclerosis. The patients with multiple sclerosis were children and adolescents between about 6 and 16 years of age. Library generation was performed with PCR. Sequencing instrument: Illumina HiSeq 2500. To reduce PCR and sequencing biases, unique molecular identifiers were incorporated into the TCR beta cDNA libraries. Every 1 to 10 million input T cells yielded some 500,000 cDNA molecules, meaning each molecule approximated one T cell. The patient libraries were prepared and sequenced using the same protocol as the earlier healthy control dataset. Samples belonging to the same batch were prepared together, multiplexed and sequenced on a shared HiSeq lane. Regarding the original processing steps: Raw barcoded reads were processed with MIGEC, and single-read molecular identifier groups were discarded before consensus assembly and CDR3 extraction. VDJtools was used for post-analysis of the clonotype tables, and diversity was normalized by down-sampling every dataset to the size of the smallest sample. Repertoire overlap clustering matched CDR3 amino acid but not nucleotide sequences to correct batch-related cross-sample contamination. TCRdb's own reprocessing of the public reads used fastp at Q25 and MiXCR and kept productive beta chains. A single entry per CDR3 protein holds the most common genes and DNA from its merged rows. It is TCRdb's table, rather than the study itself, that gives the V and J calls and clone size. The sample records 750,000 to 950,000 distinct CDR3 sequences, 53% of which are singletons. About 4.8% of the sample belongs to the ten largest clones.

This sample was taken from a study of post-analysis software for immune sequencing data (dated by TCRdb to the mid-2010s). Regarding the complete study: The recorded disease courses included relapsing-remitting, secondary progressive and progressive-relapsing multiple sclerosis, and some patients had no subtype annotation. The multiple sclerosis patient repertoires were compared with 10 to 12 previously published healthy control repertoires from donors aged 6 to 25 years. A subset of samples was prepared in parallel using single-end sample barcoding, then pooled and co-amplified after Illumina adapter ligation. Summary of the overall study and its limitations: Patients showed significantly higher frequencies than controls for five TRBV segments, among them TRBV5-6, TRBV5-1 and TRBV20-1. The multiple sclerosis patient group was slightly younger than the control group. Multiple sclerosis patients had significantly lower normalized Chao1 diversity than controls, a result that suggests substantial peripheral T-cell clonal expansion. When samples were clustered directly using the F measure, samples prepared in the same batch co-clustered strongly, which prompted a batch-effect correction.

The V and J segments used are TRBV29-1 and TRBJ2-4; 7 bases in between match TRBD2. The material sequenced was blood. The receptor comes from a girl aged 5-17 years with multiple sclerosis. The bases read TGCAGCGTTGCATCCCTTACCCGGGGGGACATTCAGTACTTC. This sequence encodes CSVASLTRGDIQYF.